The 5 T cell receptor beta chains below come from one sample, sequenced in a study of T cells after yellow fever vaccination. MiXCR was run by TCRdb on the 5' RACE reads, yielding one entry per CDR3 protein. This sample yields some 250,000 distinct CDR3 sequences, of which more than 3.5% are seen a single time; 19% belongs to the top ten. The sequencing here drew on PBMCs, taken 15 days after the yellow fever booster vaccination. The source is a man aged 18 to 35 who received the YFV17D yellow fever vaccine.

This clonotype showed up just a few times. The chain has TRBV20-1 and TRBJ2-5; 9 bases match TRBD1. V lost 3 bases, J lost 3 bases, and 5 bases stayed unmatched. This CDR3 is 14 amino acids long. CDR1 is DFQATT and CDR2 is SNEGSKA in the germline V gene (reference sequence). As DNA, the CDR3 is TGCAGTGCTAGCAACAGGGGGCAGGAAGAGACCCAGTACTTC. Translated: CSASNRGQEETQYF.

This clonotype was seen more than once but under ten times. CDR3 nucleotides: TGCGCCAGCAGCTTGGGCTACACAGATACGCAGTATTTT. Amino acids: CASSLGYTDTQYF. V usage is TRBV5-1 and J usage is TRBJ2-3; D gene unclear. The germline V gene has CDR1 SGHRS and CDR2 YFSETQ. Between the trimmed V and J ends, which lost 0 bases and 2 bases, there was a span of 4 bases. CDR3 length: 13 residues.

This clonotype was observed many times. The chain carries TRBV7-2 and TRBJ2-6, with a possible D match to TRBD2 (6 bases). The CDR3 runs to 17 residues. Germline V CDR1 and CDR2: SGHTA, FQGNSA. The V and J ends lost 1 base and 6 bases respectively, with 16 bases between them. CDR3 loop: CASSLGGDWETANVLTF. The CDR3 DNA reads TGTGCCAGCAGCTTAGGTGGGGACTGGGAAACGGCCAACGTCCTGACTTTC. The full variable domain, completed using reference TRBV7-2 and TRBJ2-6, is GAGVSQSPSNKVTEKGKDVELRCDPISGHTALYWYRQSLGQGLEFLIYFQGNSAPDKSGLPSDRFSAERTGGSVSTLTIQRTQQEDSAVYLCASSLGGDWETANVLTFGAGSRLTVL.

This clonotype was detected many times. The genes are TRBV7-2 and TRBJ2-5; 9 bases map to TRBD1. The CDR3 has 15 residues. V shed 5 bases, J shed 4 bases, and the junction held 8 bases outside the gene matches. Germline V lookup: CDR1 SGHTA, CDR2 FQGNSA. The CDR3 reads CASSPGQGRGETQYF. The CDR3 DNA reads as TGTGCCAGCAGCCCGGGACAGGGTAGAGGAGAGACCCAGTACTTC.

This clonotype was counted many times. The chain couples TRBV7-9 to TRBJ2-5; D possibly uses TRBD1 or TRBD2 (5 bases each). The CDR3 consists of 14 residues. V lost 5 bases, J lost 5 bases, and 15 bases lay in between. The germline CDR1 and CDR2 sequences are SEHNR and FQNEAQ (reference sequence). CDR3 DNA sequence: TGTGCCAGCAGCCCGAGAGGCAGGGAGGAGACCCAGTACTTC. It is translated as CASSPRGREETQYF.